The clone carrying this T cell receptor beta chain showed up many times. This CDR3 region has 16 residues. Looked up from germline, CDR1 is SGHNT and CDR2 is YENEEA. V was trimmed by 0 bases and J by 1 base, leaving 11 bases between them. Profiling relied on immunoSEQ multiplex PCR, and the TCRdb table lists in-frame clones only, not all of them. The table includes some 80,000 clones, around 80% detected once. This specimen comes from a study of T cell clones after liver transplantation. On the study more broadly: As an antigen-independent comparator, third-party-reactive TCRbeta sequences came from pre-transplant mixed lymphocyte reactions.

The chain links TRBV11-3 to TRBJ2-3, with D perhaps matching TRBD1 or TRBD2 (5 bases each). The sequence came from a human patient who received a liver transplant. Some of these T cells may belong to the graft donor. The specimen comprised CD4+ T cells from blood, sampled around 50 months after liver transplant. CDR3 sequence reads: CASSLERGEGTDTQYF. CDR3 nucleotide sequence: TGTGCCAGCAGCTTAGAAAGGGGAGAGGGCACAGATACGCAGTATTTT.